This TCR beta chain was obtained from a study of blood T cell repertoires in COVID-19. Across the study: The United States, Italy and Spain provided the acute and convalescent COVID-19 samples. Nucleic acid was either cDNA or gDNA, and it came from T cells, B-cell-depleted T cells, or PBMCs.

Participants were placed into cohorts based on the clinical history they reported. In Cohort 3, a recovered donor had either two negative PCRs, clearance, or symptom resolution. V lost 5 bases to trimming and J lost 4 bases, with 20 bases between them. This CDR3 has 16 residues. The germline CDR1 and CDR2 sequences are SGHTA and FQGNSA. Libraries were prepared by immunoSEQ multiplex PCR; TCRdb keeps only in-frame clonotypes and omits some of them. The sample has hundreds of thousands of clones; approximately 86% are singletons. Specimen: PBMCs or T cells enriched from blood (not recorded which). The genes are TRBV7-2 and TRBJ1-2; possibly TRBD1 for D (6 bases). The sequence came from a woman aged 45-59 years who had recovered from COVID-19. CDR3 in amino acids: CASSPDRTSLSYGYTF. The CDR3 coding sequence is TGTGCCAGCAGCCCGGACAGAACGTCGCTTTCCTATGGCTACACCTTC.